The clone carrying this TCR beta chain was recorded a few times. The antigen is not known. A junction boundary mismatches the germline segment, possibly from a read error. This record comes from a study of regulatory T cells in long-lasting Graves disease. Study-wide results and limits: Sample size, which was small, may have reduced accuracy. TCR diversity was lower in persistent than newly diagnosed Graves' disease. TRBV28 was favored in persistent disease, as were TRBJ1-2 and TRBJ2-5.

According to the study, TCR beta libraries were built with iRepertoire HTBI primers and CDR3-region Arm-PCR. TCRdb reanalysed the multiplex PCR reads using MiXCR and keeps one entry per CDR3 protein. Of 300,000 to 400,000 distinct CDR3 sequences in the sample, less than 20% were seen once. The time point was: persistent/refractory GD, antithyroid drugs over 5 years with positive TRAb. TCR sequences were obtained from RNA taken from PBMCs. Patients met American Thyroid Association criteria for Graves' disease. This CDR3 contains 15 residues. CDR1 and CDR2 from the germline V gene are SGHTA and FQGTGA. This specimen was peripheral blood mononuclear cells (PBMCs), taken when the disease was refractory, from a patient treated with antithyroid drugs. The rearrangement joins TRBV7-3 to TRBJ2-7; D is perhaps TRBD1 (6 bases). The sequence was collected from a female donor with Graves disease. The CDR3 is CASSQGGRGIYEQYF. CDR3 nucleotide sequence: TGCGCCAGCAGCCAAGGAGGCAGGGGAATCTACGAGCAGTACTTC.